This TCR beta chain was identified during a study of vaccination effects on CD4 cells after COVID-19. Looking at the study overall: Wells of roughly 1.9 million PBMC each were grown with 8.5 to 10 IU/ml IL-2 and approximately 10 ug/ml peptides.

The germline V gene has CDR1 MNHNY and CDR2 SVGAGI (reference sequence). The V and J ends lost 8 bases and 6 bases, in that order; junction bases with no gene match: 13. This CDR3 contains 15 residues. Study results and limitations: Sampling in the study covered few convalescent patients and included no early post-infection timepoints.

Measured with immunoSEQ multiplex PCR; TCRdb has only the in-frame clones, and not every one. The profile shows tens of thousands of clones, around 77% of them singletons. Concerning this clone itself: What it binds is not known.

Cultured cells yielded isolated CD4+ T cells after 10 days. Vaccine recipients had no previous SARS-CoV-2 infection; their nucleocapsid antibodies were negative. Both day 3 and day 7 saw half the medium replaced with IL-2 medium. This receptor was obtained from a human donor who received a COVID-19 vaccine. This chain uses TRBV6-6 with TRBJ1-3; 7 bases fit TRBD1. Here the sequenced sample was CD4+ T cells from PBMCs cultured without peptide, taken before COVID-19 vaccination. This chain's CDR3 is CASPRVQGEVNTIYF. The CDR3 DNA reads TGTGCCAGCCCTCGTGTGCAGGGGGAAGTAAACACCATATATTTT.